A selection of T cell receptor beta chains follows, all from one sample in a study of T cells in Graves' hyperthyroidism and ophthalmopathy. Using its own MiXCR run on the multiplex PCR reads, TCRdb lists one record per CDR3 protein. The data show about 250,000 distinct CDR3 sequences, with 20% to 25% seen just once and around 65% held by the top ten. The material sequenced was blood. These receptors came from a man aged 25-45 years with Graves' ophthalmopathy. Both conserved end residues are part of each CDR3. The D gene is left open where the match is weak. The listing skips clone size in some rows; elsewhere it reads once, few, many or a size class.

cdr3_nt cdr3_aa clone_size j_call d_call v_call
TGTGCCAGCAGCTTACAGGAAAACTCCTACAATGAGCAGTTCTTC CASSLQENSYNEQFF few TRBJ2-1 - TRBV2
TGCGCCAGCAGCCAGGGCCGGGTGCCCACCGGGGAGCTGTTTTTT CASSQGRVPTGELFF - TRBJ2-2 - TRBV5-1
TGTGCCTGGAGTCGGAGAGACTCCTACAATGAGCAGTTCTTC CAWSRRDSYNEQFF many TRBJ2-1 - TRBV30
TGTGCCAGCAGTTCGCCCGACAGGCCTTCACCCCTCCACTTT CASSSPDRPSPLHF few TRBJ1-6 - TRBV6-2/TRBV6-3
TGTGCCAGCAGCATTGACCGCCTGAACACTGAAGCTTTCTTT CASSIDRLNTEAFF - TRBJ1-1 - TRBV9
TGTGCCAGCAGCAGGAACAGGGGCGGCACTGAAGCTTTCTTT CASSRNRGGTEAFF - TRBJ1-1 TRBD1 TRBV5-6
TGTGCCAGCAGTGTACCCGGGACAGGGCTATACGAGCAGTACTTC CASSVPGTGLYEQYF - TRBJ2-7 TRBD1 TRBV28
TGTGCCAGCAGTTTGACTAGTATTCGATCCTACGAGCAGTACTTC CASSLTSIRSYEQYF - TRBJ2-7 - TRBV3-1
TGTGCCAGCAGTGAGGGCGGCACCACAGATACGCAGTATTTT CASSEGGTTDTQYF - TRBJ2-3 - TRBV6-1
TGCGCCAGCAGCCAGAGACTCGGCACCGGGGAGCTGTTTTTT CASSQRLGTGELFF few TRBJ2-2 - TRBV5-1
TGTGCCAGCAGTCCAAAGCCCAGGACAGGGGACAATCAGCCCCAGCATTTT CASSPKPRTGDNQPQHF - TRBJ1-5 TRBD1 TRBV6-1
TGCAGTGCTAGAGACAGATGGGGCACTGAAGCTTTCTTT CSARDRWGTEAFF many TRBJ1-1 - TRBV20-1
TGTGCCTGGAGTGCCCCTGATGAGCAGTTCTTC CAWSAPDEQFF many TRBJ2-1 - TRBV30
TGTGCCAGCAGCGTAGGTCTGGGAGCGAATAGCGAGCAGTACTTC CASSVGLGANSEQYF few TRBJ2-7 - TRBV9
TGCGCCAGCAGCCAAGAGGGTTTAGACTCCTACAATGAGCAGTTCTTC CASSQEGLDSYNEQFF - TRBJ2-1 - TRBV4-3
TGTGCCAGCAGACAGGGGACTAGCGGGAGGGCCGATACGCAGTATTTT CASRQGTSGRADTQYF - TRBJ2-3 TRBD2 TRBV2
TGTGCCAGCAGCTTAGTCACGCTAGCGGACGAGCAGTACTTC CASSLVTLADEQYF - TRBJ2-7 TRBD2 TRBV11-2
TGCAGCGTAGCCCCCGGGGGAGAGACCCAGTACTTC CSVAPGGETQYF - TRBJ2-5 - TRBV29-1
TGTGCCAGCAGCTTACCCGGTTACACTGAAGCTTTCTTT CASSLPGYTEAFF - TRBJ1-1 - TRBV7-8
TGCGCCAGCAGTGTCGGCCTCGGCCCGGATACGCAGTATTTT CASSVGLGPDTQYF many TRBJ2-3 - TRBV10-1
TGTGCCAGCAGTTACCGACAGGGCGACGAGCAGTACTTC CASSYRQGDEQYF few TRBJ2-7 TRBD1 TRBV6-6
TGTGCCAGCAGTGAAGCCGGAGGGAATAGCGGAAACTCTGAGCAGTTCTTC CASSEAGGNSGNSEQFF - TRBJ2-1 - TRBV6-1
TGTGCCAGCAGTCCGGGACAGCTTAATTCACCCCTCCACTTT CASSPGQLNSPLHF many TRBJ1-6 TRBD1 TRBV28
TGTGCCTGGGACAGGGGCGACTCCTACGAGCAGTACTTC CAWDRGDSYEQYF - TRBJ2-7 TRBD1 TRBV30
TGCGCCAGCAGCTTGAGGACCCTCGCGAACACCGGGGAGCTGTTTTTT CASSLRTLANTGELFF few TRBJ2-2 - TRBV5-1
TGCGCCAGCAGCTCGGAGACAGGGTACACTGAAGCTTTCTTT CASSSETGYTEAFF many TRBJ1-1 TRBD1 TRBV5-1
TGTGCCACCAGTGTGTCAGATACGCAGTATTTT CATSVSDTQYF few TRBJ2-3 - TRBV24-1
TGCGCCAGCAGCACACAGGGACAGCATGGTTATTCACCCCTCCACTTT CASSTQGQHGYSPLHF - TRBJ1-6 TRBD1 TRBV5-1
TGTGCCAGCAGCTTAGACAGGATACAAGAGACCCAGTACTTC CASSLDRIQETQYF many TRBJ2-5 - TRBV11-2
TGTGCCAGCAGTTCTCCAGCCAGCGGGAGGGAGACCCAGTACTTC CASSSPASGRETQYF many TRBJ2-5 TRBD2 TRBV27
TGTGCCAGCAGTTTCAAACTCCTTCGCAATGAGCAGTTCTTC CASSFKLLRNEQFF - TRBJ2-1 - TRBV12-3/TRBV12-4
TGTGCCAGTAGTATCACCGGGAGCTCTGGAAACACCATATATTTT CASSITGSSGNTIYF few TRBJ1-3 - TRBV19
TGCGCCAGCAGCGCCGGCCGGCTAGCGGGAGCTGGCCCAGATACGCAGTATTTT CASSAGRLAGAGPDTQYF few TRBJ2-3 TRBD2 TRBV5-1
TGTGCCAGCAGCCTACAGGGAAATCAGAGAAACATTCAGTACTTC CASSLQGNQRNIQYF few TRBJ2-4 - TRBV2
TGTGCCAGCAACCTCGGGGGTCCCACCTACGAGCAGTACTTC CASNLGGPTYEQYF - TRBJ2-7 - TRBV5-6
TGTGCCACCAGCCCCCGGGTTGGGGGAGTTAACACCGGGGAGCTGTTTTTT CATSPRVGGVNTGELFF many TRBJ2-2 - TRBV24-1
TGTGCCAGCGGGGAGGGCCGGTGGGGGACCCAGTACTTC CASGEGRWGTQYF - TRBJ2-5 TRBD2 TRBV19
TGTGCCACCGCGTCGGCGGCCTCAGGGACCGGGGAGCTGTTTTTT CATASAASGTGELFF - TRBJ2-2 - TRBV28
TGTGCCAGCAGTTTGGCCCCGGGACTAGCGGGAGGTAATGAGCAGTTCTTC CASSLAPGLAGGNEQFF few TRBJ2-1 TRBD2 TRBV27